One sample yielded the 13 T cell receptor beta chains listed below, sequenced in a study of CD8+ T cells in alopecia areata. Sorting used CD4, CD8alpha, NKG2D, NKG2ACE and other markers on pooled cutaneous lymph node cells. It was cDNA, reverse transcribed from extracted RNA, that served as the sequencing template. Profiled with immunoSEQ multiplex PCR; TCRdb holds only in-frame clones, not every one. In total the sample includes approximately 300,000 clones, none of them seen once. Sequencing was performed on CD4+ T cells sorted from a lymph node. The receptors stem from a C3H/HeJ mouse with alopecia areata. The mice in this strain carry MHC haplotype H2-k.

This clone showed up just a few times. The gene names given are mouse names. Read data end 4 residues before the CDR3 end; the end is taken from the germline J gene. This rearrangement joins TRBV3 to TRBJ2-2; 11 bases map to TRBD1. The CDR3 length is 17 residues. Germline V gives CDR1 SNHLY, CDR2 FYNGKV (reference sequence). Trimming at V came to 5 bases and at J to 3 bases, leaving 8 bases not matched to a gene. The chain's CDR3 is CASSPTGQGGDTGQLYF. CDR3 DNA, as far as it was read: TGTGCCAGCAGCCCGACGGGACAGGGGGGGGACACCGGG.

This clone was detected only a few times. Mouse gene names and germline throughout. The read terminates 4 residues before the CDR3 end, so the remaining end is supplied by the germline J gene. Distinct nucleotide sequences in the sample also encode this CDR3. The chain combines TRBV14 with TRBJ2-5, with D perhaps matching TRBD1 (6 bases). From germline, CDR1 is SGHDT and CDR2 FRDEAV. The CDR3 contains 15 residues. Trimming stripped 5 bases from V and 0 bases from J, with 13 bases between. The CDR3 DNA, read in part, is TGTGCCAGCAGCCCCGGGACATTTAACCAAGAC. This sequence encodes CASSPGTFNQD. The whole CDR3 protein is CASSPGTFNQDTQYF.

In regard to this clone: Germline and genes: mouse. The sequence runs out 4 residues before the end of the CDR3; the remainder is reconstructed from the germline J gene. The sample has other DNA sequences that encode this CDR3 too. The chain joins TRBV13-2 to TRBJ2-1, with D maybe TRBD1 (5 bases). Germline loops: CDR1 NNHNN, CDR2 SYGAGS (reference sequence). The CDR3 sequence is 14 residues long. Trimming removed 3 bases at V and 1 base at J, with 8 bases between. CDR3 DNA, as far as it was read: TGTGCCAGCGGTGCCGACAGAAACTATGCT. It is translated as CASGADRNYA. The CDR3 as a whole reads CASGADRNYAEQFF.

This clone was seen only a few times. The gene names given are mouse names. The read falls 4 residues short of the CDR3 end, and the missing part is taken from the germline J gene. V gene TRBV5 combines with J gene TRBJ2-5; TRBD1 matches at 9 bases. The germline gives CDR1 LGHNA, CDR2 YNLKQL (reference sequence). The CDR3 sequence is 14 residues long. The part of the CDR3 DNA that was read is TGTGCCAGCAGCCAAATCGGGACAGGGGAC. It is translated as CASSQIGTGD. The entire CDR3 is CASSQIGTGDTQYF.

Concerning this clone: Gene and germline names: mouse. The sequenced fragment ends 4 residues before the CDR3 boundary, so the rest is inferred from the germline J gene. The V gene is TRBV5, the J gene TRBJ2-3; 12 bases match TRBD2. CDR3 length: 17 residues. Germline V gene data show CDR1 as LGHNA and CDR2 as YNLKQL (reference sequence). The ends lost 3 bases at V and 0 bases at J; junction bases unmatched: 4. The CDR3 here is CASSQDWGGASAETLYF. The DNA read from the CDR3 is TGTGCCAGCAGCCAGGACTGGGGGGGGGCTAGTGCAGAA.

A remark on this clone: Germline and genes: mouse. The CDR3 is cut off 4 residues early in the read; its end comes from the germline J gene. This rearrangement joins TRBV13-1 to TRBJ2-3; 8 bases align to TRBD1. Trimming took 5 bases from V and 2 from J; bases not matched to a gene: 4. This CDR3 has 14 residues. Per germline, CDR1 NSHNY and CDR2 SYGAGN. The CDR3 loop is CASRTGGIAETLYF. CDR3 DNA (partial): TGTGCCAGCAGAACAGGGGGGATTGCAGAA.

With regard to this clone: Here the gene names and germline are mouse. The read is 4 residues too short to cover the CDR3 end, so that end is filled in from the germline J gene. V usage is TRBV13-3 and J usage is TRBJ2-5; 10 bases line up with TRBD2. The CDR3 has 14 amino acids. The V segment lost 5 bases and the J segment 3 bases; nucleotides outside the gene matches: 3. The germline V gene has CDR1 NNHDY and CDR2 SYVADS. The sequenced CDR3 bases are TGTGCCAGCAGGGCGGACTGGGGGCAAGAC. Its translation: CASRADWGQD. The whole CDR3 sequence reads CASRADWGQDTQYF.

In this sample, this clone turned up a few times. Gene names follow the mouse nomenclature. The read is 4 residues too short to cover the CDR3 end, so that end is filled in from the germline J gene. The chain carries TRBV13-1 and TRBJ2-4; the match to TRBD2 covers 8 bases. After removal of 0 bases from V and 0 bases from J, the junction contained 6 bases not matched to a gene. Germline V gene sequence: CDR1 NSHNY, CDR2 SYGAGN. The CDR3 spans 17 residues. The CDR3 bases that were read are TGTGCCAGCAGTGATGCACCTGGGGGGAGCAGTCAAAAC. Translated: CASSDAPGGSSQN. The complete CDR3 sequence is CASSDAPGGSSQNTLYF.

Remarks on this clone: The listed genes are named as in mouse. CDR3 bases read: TGTGCCAGCACCGGGACTGGGGGGGCCCGCTAT. It specifies CASTGTGGARY. The full CDR3 protein reads CASTGTGGARYEQYF. V gene TRBV19 combines with J gene TRBJ2-7; 14 bases agree with TRBD2. The read ends 4 residues shy of where the CDR3 ends; the end is completed using the germline J gene. The CDR3 has 15 amino acids. Trimming at V came to 6 bases and at J to 3 bases, leaving 5 bases not matched to a gene. Germline assignment: CDR1 FNHDT and CDR2 SITEND (reference sequence).

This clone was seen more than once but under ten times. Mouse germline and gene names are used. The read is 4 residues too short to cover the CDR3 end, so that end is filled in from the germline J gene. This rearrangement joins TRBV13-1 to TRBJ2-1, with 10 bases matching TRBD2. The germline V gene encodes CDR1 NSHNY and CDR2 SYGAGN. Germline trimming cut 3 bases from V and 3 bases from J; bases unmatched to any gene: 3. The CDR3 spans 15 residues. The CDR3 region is CASSGRLGGYAEQFF. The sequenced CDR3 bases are TGTGCCAGCAGTGGTCGACTGGGGGGCTATGCT.

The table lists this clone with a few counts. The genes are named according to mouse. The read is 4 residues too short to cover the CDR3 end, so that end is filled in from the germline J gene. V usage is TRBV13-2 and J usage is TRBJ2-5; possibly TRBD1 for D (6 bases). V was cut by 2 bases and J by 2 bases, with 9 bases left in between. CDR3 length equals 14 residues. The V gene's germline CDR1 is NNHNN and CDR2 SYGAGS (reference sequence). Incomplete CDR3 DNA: TGTGCCAGCGGTGAAGGGGGAGTCCAAGAC. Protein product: CASGEGGVQD. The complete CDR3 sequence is CASGEGGVQDTQYF.

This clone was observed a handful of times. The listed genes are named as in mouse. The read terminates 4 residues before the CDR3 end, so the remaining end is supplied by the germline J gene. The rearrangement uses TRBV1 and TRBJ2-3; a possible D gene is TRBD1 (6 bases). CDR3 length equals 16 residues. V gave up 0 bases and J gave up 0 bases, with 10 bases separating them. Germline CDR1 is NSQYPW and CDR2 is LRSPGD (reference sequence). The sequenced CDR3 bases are TGCACCTGCAGTGCAGATTCGGACAGTAGTGCAGAA. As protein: CTCSADSDSSAE. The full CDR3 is CTCSADSDSSAETLYF.

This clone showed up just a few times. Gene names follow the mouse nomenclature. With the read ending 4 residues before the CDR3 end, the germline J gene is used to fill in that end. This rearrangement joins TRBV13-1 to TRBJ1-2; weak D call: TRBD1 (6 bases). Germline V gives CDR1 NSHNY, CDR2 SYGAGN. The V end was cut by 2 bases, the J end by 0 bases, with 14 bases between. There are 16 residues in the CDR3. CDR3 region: CASSEHPGQANSDYTF. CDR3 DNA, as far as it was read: TGTGCCAGCAGTGAGCACCCGGGACAAGCAAACTCC.